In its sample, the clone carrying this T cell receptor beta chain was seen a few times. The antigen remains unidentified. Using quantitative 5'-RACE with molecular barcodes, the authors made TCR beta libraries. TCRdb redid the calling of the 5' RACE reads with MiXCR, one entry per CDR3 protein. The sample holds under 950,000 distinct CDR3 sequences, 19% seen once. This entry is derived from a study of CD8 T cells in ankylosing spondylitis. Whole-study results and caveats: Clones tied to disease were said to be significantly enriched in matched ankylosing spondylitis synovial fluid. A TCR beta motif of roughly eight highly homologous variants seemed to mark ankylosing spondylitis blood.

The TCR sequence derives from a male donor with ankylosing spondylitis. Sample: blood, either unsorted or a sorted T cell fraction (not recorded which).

CDR3 in DNA: TGTGCCAGCAGCTTAACAAAACAGGGACCCTACACCTTC. Its translation: CASSLTKQGPYTF. This sequence joins TRBV7-3 and TRBJ1-2; D might be TRBD1 (6 bases). The CDR3 runs 13 residues. The germline V and J ends were trimmed by 0 bases and 10 bases, with 12 bases remaining between them. Germline V gene lookup returns CDR1 SGHTA and CDR2 FQGTGA. Full variable domain (missing parts from reference TRBV7-3 and TRBJ1-2): GAGVSQTPSNKVTEKGKYVELRCDPISGHTALYWYRQSLGQGPEFLIYFQGTGAADDSGLPNDRFFAVRPEGSVSTLKIQRTERGDSAVYLCASSLTKQGPYTFGSGTRLTVV.